These T cell receptor beta chains were read from a single sample in a study of T cells in Graves' hyperthyroidism and ophthalmopathy. TCRdb re-called the multiplex PCR reads with MiXCR, one entry per CDR3 protein. The data show around 760,000 distinct CDR3 sequences, 30% to 40% seen once. The sequenced sample consisted of blood. These receptors originate from a woman in her thirties or forties with Graves' hyperthyroidism. Both conserved end residues are part of each CDR3. The D gene is left open where the match is weak. The listing skips clone size in some rows; elsewhere it reads once, few, many or a size class.

>TRBJ1-2|TRBV27|TRBD1|13|.
CASSGTVRSGYTF
TGTGCCAGCAGTGGGACAGTAAGGTCTGGCTACACCTTC
>TRBJ1-4|TRBV15|.|16|.
CATSRAASTDRKKLFF
TGTGCCACCAGCCGCGCAGCTAGCACAGATAGGAAAAAACTGTTTTTT
>TRBJ1-1|TRBV14|.|13|many
CASSQVEGSEAFF
TGTGCCAGCAGCCAAGTTGAGGGCAGTGAAGCTTTCTTT
>TRBJ1-1|TRBV6-6|.|13|.
CASTNSGVTEAFF
TGTGCCAGCACTAATTCAGGGGTGACTGAAGCTTTCTTT
>TRBJ1-2|TRBV6-6|.|15|.
CASSYSSEGVYGYTF
TGTGCCAGCAGTTACTCGAGTGAGGGAGTCTATGGCTACACCTTC
>TRBJ2-2|TRBV7-1|TRBD1|18|few
CASTPHVGQDSNTGELFF
TGTGCCAGCACTCCCCATGTGGGACAGGACTCGAACACCGGGGAGCTGTTTTTT
>TRBJ1-5|TRBV7-6|.|14|few
CASSLESGGQPQHF
TGTGCCAGCAGCTTAGAGTCAGGCGGTCAGCCCCAGCATTTT
>TRBJ1-4|TRBV2|.|13|many
CASRVDFNEKLFF
TGTGCCAGCAGGGTCGACTTTAATGAAAAACTGTTTTTT
>TRBJ1-2|TRBV20-1|.|13|.
CSARRGGNYGYTF
TGCAGTGCTCGACGAGGGGGGAACTATGGCTACACCTTC
>TRBJ1-2|TRBV10-3|.|12|once
CAISRDRAGYTF
TGTGCCATCAGTCGGGACCGAGCCGGCTACACCTTC
>TRBJ1-2|TRBV6-6|.|13|many
CASRAGANYGYTF
TGTGCCAGCAGGGCGGGAGCTAACTATGGCTACACCTTC
>TRBJ2-1|TRBV7-8|.|15|.
CASSDRDTTGDEQFF
TGTGCCAGCAGCGACCGGGACACGACGGGCGATGAGCAGTTCTTC
>TRBJ2-2|TRBV12-3/TRBV12-4|.|11|.
CATSNTGEPFF
TGTGCCACCTCGAACACCGGGGAGCCGTTTTTT
>TRBJ2-3|TRBV2|.|14|many
CASNENGPFNTQYF
TGTGCCAGCAATGAGAACGGGCCCTTCAATACGCAGTATTTT
>TRBJ2-7|TRBV25-1|TRBD2|14|.
CASNVGGRGYEQYF
TGTGCCAGCAATGTTGGCGGGAGAGGGTACGAGCAGTACTTC
>TRBJ1-3|TRBV7-9|TRBD1|17|few
CASSPHPDRGPGNTIYF
TGTGCCAGCAGCCCCCACCCGGACAGGGGGCCTGGAAACACCATATATTTT
>TRBJ1-6|TRBV4-3|.|17|.
CASSQDGMGGANSPLHF
TGCGCCAGCAGCCAAGATGGGATGGGGGGCGCGAATTCACCCCTCCACTTT
>TRBJ1-2|TRBV11-3|.|13|many
CASSLTQGIGYTF
TGTGCCAGCAGCTTGACGCAGGGCATTGGCTACACCTTC
>TRBJ1-2|TRBV6-1|.|13|.
CASERQDGYGYTF
TGTGCCAGCGAGAGACAGGACGGCTATGGCTACACCTTC
>TRBJ2-5|TRBV7-7|.|15|many
CASSLGPAGQETQYF
TGTGCTAGCAGCCTCGGCCCGGCAGGGCAAGAGACCCAGTACTTC
>TRBJ2-7|TRBV7-2|TRBD2|15|.
CASSFGLAGILEQYF
TGTGCCAGCAGCTTTGGACTAGCGGGGATTCTCGAGCAGTACTTC
>TRBJ2-6|TRBV2|TRBD1|16|.
CASRGTGGSGANVLTF
TGTGCCAGCAGAGGGACAGGGGGCTCAGGGGCCAACGTCCTGACTTTC
>TRBJ1-4|TRBV29-1|.|12|many
CSVEEEGEKLFF
TGCAGCGTTGAGGAAGAGGGTGAAAAACTGTTTTTT
>TRBJ2-7|TRBV7-9|TRBD2|15|many
CASSSMGLAAYEQYF
TGTGCCAGCAGCTCCATGGGACTAGCGGCTTACGAGCAGTACTTC
>TRBJ1-5|TRBV15|.|14|many
CATSRDIGDQPQHF
TGTGCCACCAGCAGAGATATAGGGGATCAGCCCCAGCATTTT
>TRBJ1-2|TRBV29-1|TRBD1|13|.
CSDPTGEGPGYTF
TGCAGCGACCCGACAGGGGAAGGCCCTGGCTACACCTTC
>TRBJ2-5|TRBV19|TRBD2|16|.
CASSSSGGPPQETQYF
TGTGCCAGTAGTAGCAGCGGGGGTCCCCCACAAGAGACCCAGTACTTC
>TRBJ2-5|TRBV5-1|TRBD2|15|.
CASSGSSGEEETQYF
TGCGCCAGCAGCGGTTCTAGCGGGGAGGAGGAGACCCAGTACTTC
>TRBJ2-7|TRBV4-1|.|15|.
CASSRLPTASYEQYF
TGCGCCAGCAGCCGCCTCCCGACAGCCTCCTACGAGCAGTACTTC
>TRBJ2-5|TRBV10-3|TRBD1|15|.
CAISELTGVEETQYF
TGTGCCATCAGTGAATTGACAGGGGTGGAGGAGACCCAGTACTTC
>TRBJ2-1|TRBV19|TRBD2|14|.
CATYSGGARYEQFF
TGTGCAACTTATTCCGGGGGGGCCCGCTATGAGCAGTTCTTC
>TRBJ1-2|TRBV12-3/TRBV12-4|.|11|many
CASSLGAGYTF
TGTGCCAGCAGCCTCGGGGCTGGCTACACCTTC
>TRBJ1-5|TRBV6-1|.|16|once
CASPPGRGRSNQPQHF
TGTGCCAGCCCCCCGGGGAGGGGCAGAAGCAATCAGCCCCAGCATTTT
>TRBJ2-5|TRBV7-8|TRBD1|10|.
CASSLVGQGF
TGTGCCAGCAGCTTAGTCGGACAGGGCTTC
>TRBJ1-1|TRBV7-6|.|13|.
CASSLGGGNEAFF
TGTGCCAGCAGCTTAGGGGGGGGGAATGAAGCTTTCTTT
>TRBJ1-4|TRBV7-2|.|14|.
CASSPSGTNEKLFF
TGTGCCAGCAGCCCATCTGGGACTAATGAAAAACTGTTTTTT
>TRBJ1-1|TRBV7-2|.|15|many
CASSPRASENTEAFF
TGTGCCAGCAGCCCTCGGGCTAGCGAGAACACTGAAGCTTTCTTT
>TRBJ1-1|TRBV12-3/TRBV12-4|.|11|many
CASSFGAEAFF
TGTGCCAGCAGTTTTGGGGCTGAAGCTTTCTTT
>TRBJ1-1|TRBV10-3|.|13|many
CATVGQSNTEAFF
TGTGCCACGGTCGGACAATCGAACACTGAAGCTTTCTTT
>TRBJ1-2|TRBV5-8|.|13|.
CASTGGDSRGYTF
TGTGCCAGCACCGGGGGGGACTCAAGAGGCTACACCTTC
>TRBJ1-1|TRBV6-5|.|14|many
CASPATVMNTEAFF
TGTGCCAGCCCGGCGACAGTAATGAACACTGAAGCTTTCTTT
>TRBJ2-6|TRBV10-3|.|16|.
CAISYTAGAGANVLTF
TGTGCCATCAGTTATACCGCAGGCGCTGGGGCCAACGTCCTGACTTTC
>TRBJ2-2|TRBV10-3|TRBD2|15|many
CAISTASGPTGELFF
TGTGCCATCAGCACAGCTAGCGGGCCCACCGGGGAGCTGTTTTTT
>TRBJ1-2|TRBV20-1|.|15|few
CSARDDRVLGYGYTF
TGCAGTGCTAGAGATGATAGGGTCCTCGGCTATGGCTACACCTTC
>TRBJ2-5|TRBV7-9|.|11|.
CASSSEGTQYF
TGTGCCAGCAGCTCTGAAGGGACCCAGTACTTC
>TRBJ2-5|TRBV3-1|.|15|.
CASSPQSRKGETQYF
TGTGCCAGCAGCCCTCAGAGCCGGAAGGGCGAGACCCAGTACTTC
>TRBJ2-2|TRBV6-6|.|15|.
CASSEWGTGTGSCFF
.
>TRBJ2-5|TRBV7-2|TRBD2|15|many
CASSLRREFTETQYF
TGTGCCAGCAGTCTTCGGCGGGAGTTCACAGAGACCCAGTACTTC
>TRBJ2-2|TRBV19|.|23|.
CASRVQSGANVLTFGAGTGELFF
.
>TRBJ2-2|TRBV15|.|13|many
CATSIQGTGELFF
TGTGCCACCAGCATACAGGGTACCGGGGAGCTGTTTTTT
>TRBJ2-7|TRBV10-3|TRBD2|16|many
CAISEPWGLALHEQYF
TGTGCCATCAGTGAGCCGTGGGGACTAGCGTTACACGAGCAGTACTTC
>TRBJ1-5|TRBV19|.|13|.
CASSIAGQQPQHF
TGTGCCAGTAGTATTGCGGGGCAACAGCCCCAGCATTTT
>TRBJ1-3|TRBV5-4|.|16|.
CASSLEGAHSGNTIYF
TGTGCCAGCAGCCTGGAGGGCGCTCACTCTGGAAACACCATATATTTT
>TRBJ1-1|TRBV7-2|TRBD1|16|.
CASIPRGWYMNTEAFF
TGTGCCAGCATCCCCAGGGGGTGGTACATGAACACTGAAGCTTTCTTT
>TRBJ2-3|TRBV7-6|.|13|.
CASSLAETSSQYF
TGTGCCAGCAGCTTAGCCGAAACGTCCTCGCAGTATTTT
>TRBJ2-7|TRBV4-1|TRBD2|15|many
CASSQDPGTSREQYF
TGCGCCAGCAGCCAAGATCCAGGGACTAGCAGGGAGCAGTACTTC